This TCR beta chain was captured in a study of T cell responses to AZD1222 COVID-19 vaccine. Whole-study results and caveats: Along spike, vaccine-associated CD4 TCRs were found throughout, with dominance at 160-218 and 743-854.

Only in-frame clones appear in the TCRdb table, and some are missing; sequencing was by immunoSEQ multiplex PCR. Of fewer than 85,000 clones in the sample, 89% were seen once. Points on this clone: The antigen is unknown.

V lost 0 bases and J lost 2; bases outside the gene matches: 3. This CDR3 region has 16 residues. Germline V gene data show CDR1 as SGDLS and CDR2 as YYNGEE. The chain combines TRBV9 with TRBJ1-4; 8 nucleotides line up with TRBD1. The sequencing here drew on peripheral blood, taken 28 days after the second AZD1222 dose. The sequence derives from an adult who received the AZD1222 COVID-19 vaccine. The chain's CDR3 is CASSVGTGTTNEKLFF. The CDR3 nucleotides are TGTGCCAGCAGCGTAGGGACAGGGACCACTAATGAAAAACTGTTTTTT.